This is a list of T cell receptor beta chains from one sample in a study of blood T cell repertoires in COVID-19. Clones were read by immunoSEQ multiplex PCR, and TCRdb kept only the in-frame ones, dropping some. The sample includes fewer than 150,000 clones, 60% to 85% seen only once; the top ten take about 6.8%. What was sequenced was peripheral blood. These receptor sequences come from a man aged 65 to 79 with acute or convalescent COVID-19. CDR3s include the opening cysteine and the closing phenylalanine or tryptophan. The order of the fields is J gene, V gene, clone size, D gene, CDR3 DNA, CDR3 protein. D genes are given only for firm matches. The size entry is marked missing in some rows and otherwise reads once, few, many or a size class.

>TRBJ2-3|TRBV7-3|NA|TRBD1
TGTGCCAGCAGCTTAAGGTGGGCAGGGGGCCCTTTGGCTCCAGATACGCAGTATTTT
CASSLRWAGGPLAPDTQYF
>TRBJ2-5|TRBV3-1/TRBV3-2|NA|NA
TGTGCCAGCAGCCAAGCAGGGGGGTACCAAGAGACCCAGTACTTC
CASSQAGGYQETQYF
>TRBJ1-5|TRBV19|once|TRBD1
TGTGCCAGTAGTAAATCAGGGGGCTGGGACCATAGCAATCAGCCCCAGCATTTT
CASSKSGGWDHSNQPQHF
>TRBJ1-5|TRBV28|NA|TRBD1
TGTGCAGCGACAGGGGGCTTCGAAAGGAATCAGCCCCAGCATTTT
CAATGGFERNQPQHF
>TRBJ2-3|TRBV7-3|NA|TRBD1
TGTGCCAGCAGCCCGGGACAGGCCGGCACAGATACGCAGTATTTT
CASSPGQAGTDTQYF
>TRBJ1-2|TRBV4-2|NA|NA
TGTGCCAGCAGCCCCGCCGGGGGGGGCGTTAACTATGGCTACACCTTC
CASSPAGGGVNYGYTF
>TRBJ2-1|TRBV3-1/TRBV3-2|few|NA
TGTGCCAGCAGCCAAGGGGGGAGGAATGAGCAGTTCTTC
CASSQGGRNEQFF
>TRBJ1-3|TRBV27|NA|NA
TGTGCCAGCAGTTTATCGGGCAGGGGCTTTGGAAACACCATATATTTT
CASSLSGRGFGNTIYF
>TRBJ2-7|TRBV5-6|NA|NA
TGTGCCAGCAGCTTGGGTCGGGGGTACTCCTACGAGCAGTACTTC
CASSLGRGYSYEQYF
>TRBJ1-1|TRBV7-9|NA|NA
TGTGCCAGCAGCTCGCAGGCCGTAACTGAAGCTTTCTTT
CASSSQAVTEAFF
>TRBJ2-3|TRBV27|NA|NA
TGTGCCAGCACGGGAGATACGCAGTATTTT
CASTGDTQYF
>TRBJ2-5|TRBV2|NA|NA
TGTGCCAGCAGTCGGGGATTGCAAGAGACCCAGTACTTC
CASSRGLQETQYF
>TRBJ1-1|TRBV7-8|NA|TRBD1
TGTGCCAGCAGCTCAGGACAGGTGGTAACTGAAGCTTTCTTT
CASSSGQVVTEAFF
>TRBJ2-5|TRBV19|NA|NA
TGTGCCAGTAGTATACTCGGGGAGACCCAGTACTTC
CASSILGETQYF
>TRBJ2-5|TRBV29-1|once|TRBD2
TGCAGCGTTGAAGTCCTAGCGGGATGGGAGACCCAGTACTTC
CSVEVLAGWETQYF
>TRBJ2-5|TRBV5-8|NA|TRBD2
TGTGCCAGCAGCACCACCGGTACTAGCGGGAGCCGGGAGACCCAGTACTTC
CASSTTGTSGSRETQYF
>TRBJ2-3|TRBV4-1|few|NA
TGCGCCAGCAGCCAAGAACAGGGAGGGTTCGATTTT
CASSQEQGGFDF
>TRBJ2-4|TRBV18|NA|TRBD1
TGTGCCAGCTCACCCTTGGGACAGGGCGAAAACATTCAGTACTTC
CASSPLGQGENIQYF
>TRBJ2-5|TRBV30|few|TRBD2
TGTGCCTGGAGTCCAGGGACTAGTGAAGAGACCCAGTACTTC
CAWSPGTSEETQYF
>TRBJ2-7|TRBV27|NA|TRBD2
TGTGCCAGCAGTGCTGGACTAGCCTACGAGCAGTACTTC
CASSAGLAYEQYF
>TRBJ2-1|TRBV2|once|TRBD2
TGTGCCAGCAGTGAAGAGGGTGCGGGGGGGCAGTTCTTC
CASSEEGAGGQFF
>TRBJ1-5|TRBV2|NA|TRBD1
TGTGCCAGCAGCAAGGACAGGGGACAGCCCCAGCATTTT
CASSKDRGQPQHF
>TRBJ2-7|TRBV7-9|NA|NA
TGTGCCAGCAGCTTACTCGACGGGAACTACGAGCAGTACTTC
CASSLLDGNYEQYF
>TRBJ2-7|TRBV5-4|NA|TRBD2
TGTGCCAGCAGCCGGACTAGCGGGATCACTTACTTC
CASSRTSGITYF
>TRBJ1-1|TRBV6-6|NA|NA
TGTGCCAGCAGCCTCAGGGTGGGGACTGAAGCTTTCTTT
CASSLRVGTEAFF
>TRBJ1-1|TRBV30|once|NA
TGTGCCTGGAATTTAGGACACAGGAACACTGAAGCTTTCTTT
CAWNLGHRNTEAFF
>TRBJ2-5|TRBV19|NA|NA
TGTGCCAGTAGTAATCCGACAGTTGGGCCGTACTTC
CASSNPTVGPYF
>TRBJ2-7|TRBV13|once|NA
TGTGCCAGCAGCCGTACTCGGTACGAGCAGTACTTC
CASSRTRYEQYF
>TRBJ1-4|TRBV3-1/TRBV3-2|few|NA
TGTGCCAGCAGCCTCTCTAATGAAAAACTGTTTTTT
CASSLSNEKLFF
>TRBJ2-3|TRBV18|few|NA
TGTGCCAGCTCTTCTTGGGGCGATACGCAGTATTTT
CASSSWGDTQYF
>TRBJ2-2|TRBV5-1|NA|NA
TGCGCCAGCAGCTCCGGGACAACGACAGCGAACACCGGGGAGCTGTTTTTT
CASSSGTTTANTGELFF
>TRBJ1-6|TRBV7-6|NA|NA
TGTGCCAGCAGCGCTTTGGGGAGGTTATATTCACCCCTCCACTTT
CASSALGRLYSPLHF
>TRBJ1-1|TRBV28|few|NA
TGTGCCAGCAGTCCAATCCTTCTGGGGCGAGGCACTGAAGCTTTCTTT
CASSPILLGRGTEAFF
>TRBJ2-2|TRBV3-1/TRBV3-2|NA|TRBD2
TGTGCCAGCAGCCCCCGGACTAGCGGGAGAGGCACCGGGGAGCTGTTTTTT
CASSPRTSGRGTGELFF
>TRBJ2-2|TRBV4-1|NA|NA
TGCGCCAGCAGCCAAGAAATTGACAGCTACACCGGGGAGCTGTTTTTT
CASSQEIDSYTGELFF